A selection of T cell receptor beta chains follows, all from one sample in a study of blood T cell repertoires in COVID-19. The repertoire was sequenced with immunoSEQ multiplex PCR; TCRdb's copy has only in-frame clones and lacks some. The profile shows 160,000 or so clones, about four fifths of them singletons. The source material was peripheral blood. These receptors all stem from a woman aged 55-69 years with COVID-19, enrolled during active disease. Each CDR3 is given with its conserved first and last residue. D genes are given only for firm matches.

CASSFHTLHF	TGTGCCAGCAGCTTCCACACCCTCCACTTT	TRBJ1-6	NA	TRBV5-8
CASSSMGGGLTGELFF	TGTGCCAGCAGCTCTATGGGGGGAGGACTCACCGGGGAGCTGTTTTTT	TRBJ2-2	NA	TRBV5-4
CARLHEGQEQETQYF	TGTGCCAGATTACACGAAGGACAGGAACAAGAGACCCAGTACTTC	TRBJ2-5	NA	TRBV21-1
CASRVPGQGKIMNTEAFF	TGTGCCAGCAGAGTGCCGGGACAGGGGAAAATAATGAACACTGAAGCTTTCTTT	TRBJ1-1	TRBD1	TRBV28
CASSLDPAGNSPLHF	TGTGCCAGCAGCCTGGACCCCGCCGGGAATTCACCCCTCCACTTT	TRBJ1-6	NA	TRBV5-4
CASSYGGTAGGNYNEQFF	TGTGCCAGCAGTTACGGCGGGACGGCGGGGGGCAACTACAATGAGCAGTTCTTC	TRBJ2-1	TRBD2	TRBV6-2/TRBV6-3
CASSSSNRGDEQYF	TGTGCCAGCAGCTCCTCAAACAGGGGAGACGAGCAGTACTTC	TRBJ2-7	TRBD1	TRBV7-9
CASSYDVAGAGETQYF	TGTGCCAGCAGTTACGACGTAGCGGGAGCCGGAGAGACCCAGTACTTC	TRBJ2-5	TRBD2	TRBV6-6
CASSLSAGGPEAFF	TGCGCCAGCAGCTTGAGCGCAGGGGGCCCTGAAGCTTTCTTT	TRBJ1-1	TRBD1	TRBV5-1
CASSLRGSYGYTF	TGTGCCAGCAGCTTGAGAGGGAGCTATGGCTACACCTTC	TRBJ1-2	NA	TRBV5-6
CASGAGINCQPQHF	TGTGCTAGTGGGGCCGGGATCAATTGTCAGCCCCAGCATTTT	TRBJ1-5	NA	TRBV12-5
CATSDSGLLAGVGGPDTQYF	TGTGCCACCAGTGATTCCGGCCTATTAGCGGGAGTAGGGGGTCCAGATACGCAGTATTTT	TRBJ2-3	TRBD2	TRBV24-1
CASSLRGQGQTQYF	TGCGCCAGCAGCTTAAGGGGACAGGGGCAGACCCAGTACTTC	TRBJ2-5	TRBD1	TRBV5-1
CASSYSTANTEAFF	TGTGCCAGCAGTTACTCGACAGCTAACACTGAAGCTTTCTTT	TRBJ1-1	NA	TRBV6-2/TRBV6-3